This entry is about one T cell receptor beta chain. Clones were sequenced by immunoSEQ multiplex PCR, and TCRdb holds only the in-frame ones, with some missing. The profile covers hundreds of thousands of clones, with 73% appearing a single time and around 1.8% taken by the ten largest. Germline V gives CDR1 MNHEY, CDR2 SMNVEV (reference sequence). This CDR3 has 15 amino acids. The ends lost 4 bases at V and 3 bases at J; junction bases unmatched: 2. This sample stems from a study of shared clonotypes between healthy human individuals. Study background: Ranging from 18 to 49 in age, donors were a couple of women and three men.

Source material: memory CD4+ T cells sorted from blood. Subset indicated: CD45RA-negative fraction. The source of this sequence is a woman younger than 45 in good health. V and J are TRBV27 and TRBJ2-3; 12 positions agree with TRBD2. CDR3 nucleotide sequence: TGTGCCAGCAGTTGGACTAGCGGGATAACAGATACGCAGTATTTT. Translation: CASSWTSGITDTQYF.